This T cell receptor beta chain was identified in a study of blood T cell repertoires in COVID-19. Study-wide context: Sources were T cells, B-cell-depleted T cells, or PBMCs; the material itself was cDNA or gDNA.

The CDR3 has 16 amino acids. CDR1 is SEHNR and CDR2 is FQNEAQ in the germline V gene (reference sequence). The V end was cut by 2 bases, the J end by 2 bases, with 14 bases between. Authors' processing steps: Amplifying reference gene primers gave estimates of nucleated cell counts. Assay used: immunoSEQ multiplex PCR; TCRdb lists only in-frame clones, some missing. V and J calls plus clone size are reproduced from that table; the DNA served to infer D and trimming. The sample includes 140,000 or so clones, approximately 78% of them seen just once. The sequencing sample was made of peripheral blood. The sequence came from a woman of 80 years or more with acute or convalescent COVID-19. The chain recombines TRBV7-9 with TRBJ2-3; possibly TRBD2 for D (6 bases). The CDR3 here is CASSLNMGLHTDTQYF. In DNA form, the CDR3 reads TGTGCCAGCAGCTTAAATATGGGACTCCACACAGATACGCAGTATTTT.